This T cell receptor beta chain originates from a study of T-cell reconstitution after alpha-beta-depleted transplantation in children. Study findings and constraints: At one year after transplant, newly produced T cells mostly accounted for T-cell counts and diversity.

This clonotype was recorded at least ten times. Its antigen remains unidentified. Germline V gene data show CDR1 as ENHRY and CDR2 as SYGVKD. The CDR3 totals 13 residues. V lost 0 bases and J 11 bases, leaving 13 bases between the germline ends. TCRbeta library construction was performed incorporating unique molecular identifiers. TCRdb reprocessed the PCR reads via MiXCR and lists one record per CDR3 protein. This table has approximately 4,300 distinct CDR3 sequences, 9.5% to 15% appearing once. The chain is built from TRBV10-3 and TRBJ1-1, with a possible D match to TRBD1 (6 bases). The source was PBMCs, mostly from graft donor cells, collected 60 days after TCRalphabeta/CD19-depleted stem cell transplant. This receptor was obtained from a male patient under 10 years old who had a stem cell transplant for acute lymphoblastic leukemia, so the T cells may come from the graft donor. The CDR3 bases are TGTGCCATCAGTGAGTCGAGAGGGGGGGTGGCTTTCTTT. Protein sequence: CAISESRGGVAFF.